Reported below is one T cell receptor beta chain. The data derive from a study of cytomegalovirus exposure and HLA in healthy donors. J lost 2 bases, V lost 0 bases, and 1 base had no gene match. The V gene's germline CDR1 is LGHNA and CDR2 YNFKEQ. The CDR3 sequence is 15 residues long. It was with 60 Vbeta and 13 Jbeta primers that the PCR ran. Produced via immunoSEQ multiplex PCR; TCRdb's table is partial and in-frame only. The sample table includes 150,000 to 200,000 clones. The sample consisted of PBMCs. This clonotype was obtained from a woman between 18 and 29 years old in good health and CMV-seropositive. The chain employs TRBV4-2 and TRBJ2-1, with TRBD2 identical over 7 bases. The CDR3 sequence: CASSQEAGTYNEQFF. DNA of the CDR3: TGTGCCAGCAGCCAAGAAGCGGGGACCTACAATGAGCAGTTCTTC.